Listed below are T cell receptor beta chains from one sample, sequenced in a study of metastatic and nonmetastatic thyroid tumors. Using MiXCR, TCRdb re-called clones from the PCR reads. This table has roughly 15,000 clones, 31% appearing once. The sample was blood. The receptors here all came from a female donor with papillary thyroid cancer or a benign thyroid nodule (not recorded which). Some clones in this sample may be carry-over from other donors' samples. Both conserved end residues are part of each CDR3. The D gene is left open where the match is weak. Size values are once, few and many counts, or a class for expanded clones, and some rows have none.

>TRBJ2-3|TRBV5-6|.|many
TGTGCCAGCAGCTTTGCTTCGGGGGCGGGAACAGATACGCAGTATTTT
CASSFASGAGTDTQYF
>TRBJ1-5|TRBV5-8|TRBD1|many
TGTGCCAGCAGCCTCCGGGACAGCCTCCATCCCCAGCATTTT
CASSLRDSLHPQHF
>TRBJ1-1|TRBV18|TRBD1|many
TGTGCCAGCTCACCCCGGGACAGGGGGCCGGACACTGAAGCTTTCTTT
CASSPRDRGPDTEAFF
>TRBJ1-2|TRBV14|.|many
TGTGCCAGCAGCCATCGGGGTACTGGTGGCTACACCTTC
CASSHRGTGGYTF
>TRBJ2-1|TRBV10-2|TRBD2|many
TGCGCCAGCAGTGAGTTTAGCGGGGGTAACAATGAGCAGTTCTTC
CASSEFSGGNNEQFF
>TRBJ2-2|TRBV7-7|.|many
TGTGCCAGCAGCCTCTCCGGGAACACCGGGGAGCTGTTTTTT
CASSLSGNTGELFF
>TRBJ1-2|TRBV3-1|TRBD1|.
TGTGCCAGCAGCCAAGAACTAGGGGGCGGCTATGGCTACACCTTC
CASSQELGGGYGYTF
>TRBJ1-1|TRBV5-1|.|medium-sized
TGCGCCAGCAGCTCAGGGACAACGAACACTGAAGCTTTCTTT
CASSSGTTNTEAFF
>TRBJ1-3|TRBV6-1|TRBD1|medium-sized
TGTGCCAGCAGTGCAAAGACAGGGGGCCGTTCTGGAAACACCATATATTTT
CASSAKTGGRSGNTIYF
>TRBJ2-6|TRBV7-9|.|many
TGTGCCAGCAGCTTAAATCCCCGGCAAAGAGGGTCTGGGGCCAACGTCCTGACTTTC
CASSLNPRQRGSGANVLTF
>TRBJ1-4|TRBV5-1|.|many
TGCGCCAGCAGCTCCGGGAGGCCTAATGAAAAACTGTTTTTT
CASSSGRPNEKLFF
>TRBJ2-3|TRBV27|.|large
TGTGCCAGCAGTCCAAAGACAGAGTTAGGACCAGATACGCAGTATTTT
CASSPKTELGPDTQYF
>TRBJ1-2|TRBV5-6|TRBD1|many
TGTGCCAGCAGCTTCGGACAGGACTACTCCTATGGCTACACCTTC
CASSFGQDYSYGYTF
>TRBJ2-1|TRBV18|TRBD2|many
TGTGCCAGCTCACCACCGACTGGCGGGGGGAACTACAATGAGCAGTTCTTC
CASSPPTGGGNYNEQFF
>TRBJ2-7|TRBV18|TRBD2|.
TGTGCCAGCTCACCGGCCGGGACTAGCTTCTACGAGCAGTACTTC
CASSPAGTSFYEQYF
>TRBJ2-5|TRBV5-1|.|.
TGCGCCAGCAGCCCCCCTGGAGAGGAGACCCAGTACTTC
CASSPPGEETQYF
>TRBJ2-5|TRBV12-3/TRBV12-4|TRBD1|few
TGTGCCAGCGGTGGCTCCTGGACAGGGCCGTTTCCAGAGACCCAGTACTTC
CASGGSWTGPFPETQYF
>TRBJ1-1|TRBV5-4|.|many
TGTGCCAGCAGCTTGGAAGGAACAGGTGAAGCTTTCTTT
CASSLEGTGEAFF
>TRBJ1-2|TRBV11-2|.|.
TGTGCCAGCAGCTTGTTTAAAAACTATGGCTACACCTTC
CASSLFKNYGYTF
>TRBJ2-7|TRBV4-1|.|.
TGCGCCAGCAGCCAAGGGCGGGAATCCTACGAGCAGTACTTC
CASSQGRESYEQYF
>TRBJ1-2|TRBV5-1|.|few
TGCGCCAGCAGCTCGACTCGTACCTCCAATGGCTACACCTTC
CASSSTRTSNGYTF
>TRBJ1-1|TRBV10-3|.|medium-sized
TGTGCCATCAGTGATGCGGGGCCCAGGAACACTGAAGCTTTCTTT
CAISDAGPRNTEAFF
>TRBJ1-5|TRBV6-1|.|.
TGTGCCAGCAGTGACGGCCAGGGCAATCAGCCCCAGCATTTT
CASSDGQGNQPQHF
>TRBJ1-1|TRBV11-3|TRBD1|.
TGTGCCAGCAGGGGACAGGGTATGGCTGAAGCTTTCTTT
CASRGQGMAEAFF
>TRBJ1-6|TRBV5-1|.|.
TGCGCCAGCAGCACGGACAGTAATTCACCCCTCCACTTT
CASSTDSNSPLHF
>TRBJ1-2|TRBV4-2|.|medium-sized
TGTGCCAGCAGCCAAGATCTGGTTCTGGGTGGCTACACCTTC
CASSQDLVLGGYTF
>TRBJ1-2|TRBV18|TRBD1|.
TGTGCCAGCTCCCCCGCCGAGGGACAGCTTACGACCTTC
CASSPAEGQLTTF
>TRBJ2-7|TRBV10-3|.|few
TGTGCCATCAGCGATGGGGGGAAGCTAGGTAGCGAGCAGTACTTC
CAISDGGKLGSEQYF
>TRBJ2-7|TRBV20-1|.|once
TGCAGTGCTAGAGAGACCACAGATTACTACGAGCAGTACTTC
CSARETTDYYEQYF
>TRBJ2-2|TRBV30|.|.
TGTGCCTGGAGTGTTTGGGATTCCGGGGAGCTGTTTTTT
CAWSVWDSGELFF
>TRBJ2-3|TRBV20-1|TRBD2|once
TGCAGTGCTAGAGACGGACTAGCGGGGGCGACAGATACGCAGTATTTT
CSARDGLAGATDTQYF
>TRBJ1-1|TRBV29-1|.|many
TGCAGCGCGGTGACAGACATGAACACTGAAGCTTTCTTT
CSAVTDMNTEAFF
>TRBJ2-3|TRBV6-1|TRBD2|few
TGTGCCAGCAGTGATAGGTCCAGGACTAGTTCATCAGATACGCAGTATTTT
CASSDRSRTSSSDTQYF
>TRBJ1-1|TRBV6-1|.|large
TGTGCCAGCAGTGAAATGGACCAGGCTGCTGAAGCTTTCTTT
CASSEMDQAAEAFF
>TRBJ2-7|TRBV6-1|TRBD1|few
TGTGCCAGCAGGGGACAGCCTCCCACCTACGAGCAGTACTTC
CASRGQPPTYEQYF
>TRBJ1-2|TRBV30|TRBD1|.
TGTGCCTGGACGGGACAGGGCTGGATCTATGGCTACACCTTC
CAWTGQGWIYGYTF
>TRBJ2-5|TRBV12-3/TRBV12-4|.|medium-sized
TGTGCCAGCAGTCCAACGACAGGCTCCCAAGAGACCCAGTACTTC
CASSPTTGSQETQYF
>TRBJ2-1|TRBV20-1|TRBD2|.
TGCAGTGCTAGAGGTCGTAGGACTAGCGGGAGTCGGGAGTCCTACAATGAGCAGTTCTTC
CSARGRRTSGSRESYNEQFF
>TRBJ2-3|TRBV30|.|many
TGTGCCTGGGGACAGACAGATACGCAGTATTTT
CAWGQTDTQYF
>TRBJ2-7|TRBV11-2|.|.
TGTGCCAGCAGCCACGACAGGTCTACGTACGAGCAGTACTTC
CASSHDRSTYEQYF
>TRBJ1-3|TRBV11-3|.|once
TGTGCCAGCAGCTTAGATTCCCCAGGGCACGACACCATATATTTT
CASSLDSPGHDTIYF
>TRBJ1-4|TRBV28|TRBD1|few
TGTGCCAGCAGTTCGGCGGGACAGGGGAATAAAAAACTGTTTTTT
CASSSAGQGNKKLFF
>TRBJ2-7|TRBV20-1|TRBD1|medium-sized
TGCAGTGCTCGTAACCCGGGACAGTTCTACGAGCAGTACTTC
CSARNPGQFYEQYF
>TRBJ2-6|TRBV5-6|.|many
TGTGCCAGCAGCTTGATAGTTTCTGGGGCCAACGTCCTGACTTTC
CASSLIVSGANVLTF
>TRBJ2-5|TRBV25-1|TRBD2|many
TGTCCCTCGGGGGGGCAGTTTGGGACGGAGACCCAGTACTTC
CPSGGQFGTETQYF
>TRBJ1-1|TRBV18|TRBD1|medium-sized
TGTGCCAGCTCCGCGGGACAGGGATTCTCTGAAGCTTTCTTT
CASSAGQGFSEAFF
>TRBJ2-7|TRBV2|.|medium-sized
TGTGCCAGCAGTGCTAAGGGAGGTGACTACGAGCAGTACTTC
CASSAKGGDYEQYF
>TRBJ2-1|TRBV6-4|TRBD2|.
TGTGCCAGCAGTGAATCGGCTAGCGGGGGACCCAATGAGCAGTTCTTC
CASSESASGGPNEQFF
>TRBJ1-1|TRBV5-4|TRBD1|many
TGTGCCAGCAGCTATGACAGGGTAGGAGCTTTCTTT
CASSYDRVGAFF
>TRBJ2-1|TRBV5-1|TRBD1|.
TGCGCCAGCAGCACCGGGACAGGGAATTACAATGAGCAGTTCTTC
CASSTGTGNYNEQFF
>TRBJ1-2|TRBV30|.|.
TGTGCCTGGTACCCGGGTGGGGCCCAAAGGGATGGCTACACCTTC
CAWYPGGAQRDGYTF
>TRBJ2-2|TRBV10-3|TRBD2|.
TGTGCCATCAGGGACCCGGGACTAGAGGGTGCGAACACCGGGGAGCTGTTTTTC
CAIRDPGLEGANTGELFF
>TRBJ2-3|TRBV14|.|few
TGTGCCAGCAGTCAAGGGGGGCGCGGGGATACGCAGTATTTT
CASSQGGRGDTQYF
>TRBJ2-1|TRBV7-3|.|once
TGTGCCAGCAGCCAAGATAGCTCCGGGGGCAATGAGCAGTTCTTC
CASSQDSSGGNEQFF
>TRBJ2-7|TRBV28|.|.
TGTGCCAGCATCCACCCCCCGCGGGACTTTACCTACGAGCAGTACTTC
CASIHPPRDFTYEQYF
>TRBJ1-5|TRBV19|TRBD1|.
TGTGCCAGTAGTATTCGAGGACAGGGGATAAATAGCAATCAGCCCCAGCATTTT
CASSIRGQGINSNQPQHF
>TRBJ2-1|TRBV11-2|.|.
TGTGCCAGCAGCTTAGATCTGGGGTTCTACAATGAGCAGTTCTTC
CASSLDLGFYNEQFF
>TRBJ1-1|TRBV10-3|.|medium-sized
TGTGCCATCAGTGAACAAAGGAACACTGAAGCTTTCTTT
CAISEQRNTEAFF
>TRBJ2-1|TRBV20-1|.|.
TGCAGTGCCATTGCTCCGGGACATTCGGAGTTCTTC
CSAIAPGHSEFF